The T cell receptor (beta chain) described here comes from a study of early T cells in non-severe SARS-CoV-2 infection. Overall study context: Whole-blood bulk RNA, unsorted, was sequenced, and chains were unpaired.

Looked up from germline, CDR1 is LGHNA and CDR2 is YNFKEQ. The CDR3 contains 16 residues. V shed 0 bases and J shed 3 bases, with 12 bases lying between them. Attachment of unique molecular identifiers to individual cDNA molecules was performed. TCRdb processed the 5' RACE reads anew with MiXCR; each CDR3 protein has one entry. Of around 82,000 distinct CDR3 sequences in the sample, about an eighth were seen once. The origin of this receptor is an adult who was a healthcare worker with PCR-confirmed SARS-CoV-2 infection or an uninfected control (not recorded which). The rearrangement joins TRBV4-2 to TRBJ1-3; tentatively, D is TRBD1 (5 bases). Sequenced: whole blood. The chain's CDR3 is CASSQDPAGFGNTIYF. CDR3 nucleotide sequence: TGTGCCAGCAGCCAAGACCCCGCAGGGTTTGGAAACACCATATATTTT.